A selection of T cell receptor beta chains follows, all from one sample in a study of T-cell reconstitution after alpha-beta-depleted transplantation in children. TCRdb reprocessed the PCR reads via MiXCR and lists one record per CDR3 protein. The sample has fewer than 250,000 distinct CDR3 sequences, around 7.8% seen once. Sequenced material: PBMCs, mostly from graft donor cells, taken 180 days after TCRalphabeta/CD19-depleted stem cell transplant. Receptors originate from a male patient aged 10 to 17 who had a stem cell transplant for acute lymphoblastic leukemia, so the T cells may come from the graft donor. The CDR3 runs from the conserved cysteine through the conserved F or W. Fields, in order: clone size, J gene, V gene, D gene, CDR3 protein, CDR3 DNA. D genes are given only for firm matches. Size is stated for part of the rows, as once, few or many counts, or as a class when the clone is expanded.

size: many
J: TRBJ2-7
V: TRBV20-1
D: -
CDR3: CSASSLNGETYEQYF
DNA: TGCAGTGCTAGCTCTCTTAACGGGGAGACCTACGAGCAGTACTTC

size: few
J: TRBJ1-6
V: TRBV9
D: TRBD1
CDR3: CASRTGRDGYNSPLHF
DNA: TGTGCCAGCAGGACAGGGAGGGATGGCTATAATTCACCCCTCCACTTT

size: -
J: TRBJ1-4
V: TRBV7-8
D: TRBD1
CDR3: CASSFNPDPGGNEKLFF
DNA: TGTGCCAGCAGCTTTAACCCCGACCCAGGGGGTAATGAAAAACTGTTTTTT

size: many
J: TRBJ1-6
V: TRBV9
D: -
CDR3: CASSVGSSYNSPLHF
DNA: TGTGCCAGCAGCGTAGGGAGCTCCTATAATTCACCCCTCCACTTT

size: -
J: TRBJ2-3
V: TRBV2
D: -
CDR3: CTCSLPPRKGRGTDTQYF
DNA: TGTACCTGCAGTCTCCCCCCTCGGAAGGGACGGGGCACAGATACGCAGTATTTT

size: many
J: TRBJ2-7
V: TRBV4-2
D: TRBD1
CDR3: CASSQGPFPLFPDRIYEQYF
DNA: TGTGCCAGCAGCCAAGGCCCGTTCCCGCTCTTCCCGGACAGGATCTACGAGCAGTACTTC

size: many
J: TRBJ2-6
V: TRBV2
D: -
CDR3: CASTHPTPGASGANVLTF
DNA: TGTGCCAGCACCCACCCCACACCGGGAGCCTCTGGGGCCAACGTCCTGACTTTC

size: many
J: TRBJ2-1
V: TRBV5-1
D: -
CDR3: CASSPRESPGGRPSSRQFF
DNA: TGCGCCAGCAGCCCCCGTGAATCTCCGGGGGGCCGTCCTTCGAGTCGGCAGTTCTTC

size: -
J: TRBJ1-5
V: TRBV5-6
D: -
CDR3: CASSLWSQGPYQPQHF
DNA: TGTGCCAGCAGCTTGTGGAGCCAGGGGCCCTATCAGCCCCAGCATTTT

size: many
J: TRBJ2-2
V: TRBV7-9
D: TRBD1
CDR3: CASSSQATGGTGELFF
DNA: TGTGCCAGCAGCTCCCAAGCCACAGGGGGCACCGGGGAGCTGTTTTTT

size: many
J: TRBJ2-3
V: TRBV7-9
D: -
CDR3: CASFSLETEDTQYF
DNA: TGTGCCAGCTTCAGCTTAGAAACTGAAGATACGCAGTATTTT

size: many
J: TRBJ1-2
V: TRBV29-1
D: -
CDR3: CSVEGLGNYGYTF
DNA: TGCAGCGTTGAGGGGCTGGGAAACTATGGCTACACCTTC

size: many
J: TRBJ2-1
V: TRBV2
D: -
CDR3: CASRGHEQFF
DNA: TGTGCCAGCAGGGGCCATGAGCAGTTCTTC

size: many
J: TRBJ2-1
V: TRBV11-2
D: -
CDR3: CASSLMAHSYNEQFF
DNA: TGTGCCAGCAGCTTAATGGCCCACTCTTACAATGAGCAGTTCTTC